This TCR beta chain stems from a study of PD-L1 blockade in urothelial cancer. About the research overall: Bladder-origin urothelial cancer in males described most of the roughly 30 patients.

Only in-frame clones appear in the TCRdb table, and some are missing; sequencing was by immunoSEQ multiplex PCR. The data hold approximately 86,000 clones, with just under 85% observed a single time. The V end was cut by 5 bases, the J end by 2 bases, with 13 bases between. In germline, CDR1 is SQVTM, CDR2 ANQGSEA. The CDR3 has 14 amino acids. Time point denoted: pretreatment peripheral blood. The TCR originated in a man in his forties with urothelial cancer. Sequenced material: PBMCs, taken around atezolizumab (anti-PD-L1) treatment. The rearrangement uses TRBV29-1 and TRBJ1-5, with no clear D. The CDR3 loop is CSVLVSTGNQPQHF. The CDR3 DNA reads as TGCAGCGTTTTGGTTAGTACGGGCAATCAGCCCCAGCATTTT. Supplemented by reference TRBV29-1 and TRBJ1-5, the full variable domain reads SAVISQKPSRDICQRGTSLTIQCQVDSQVTMMFWYRQQPGQSLTLIATANQGSEATYESGFVIDKFPISRPNLTFSTLTVSNMSPEDSSIYLCSVLVSTGNQPQHFGDGTRLSIL.